This T cell receptor (beta chain) came from a study of PD-L1 blockade in urothelial cancer. Study-wide background: T cell content in blood samples showed a median of about 140,000. Study results and limitations: Below-median blood TCR clonality before treatment forecast better survival.

Pretreatment and on-treatment blood mononuclear cell samples were taken, totaling between 1 and 8 time points per patient. A note on this clone: What it recognizes is unknown.

V was shortened by 5 bases and J by 1 base, with 7 bases between the two germline ends. Per germline, CDR1 SGHTA and CDR2 FQGNSA. This CDR3 comprises 13 residues. The protocol was immunoSEQ multiplex PCR, while the TCRdb copy is restricted to in-frame clones and leaves out a portion. The sample consists of some 45,000 clones, around 88% of them appearing once. The sequence derives from an elderly man with urothelial cancer. This specimen consisted of PBMCs, obtained around atezolizumab (anti-PD-L1) treatment. The chain joins TRBV7-2 to TRBJ2-3; D unclear. CDR3 DNA sequence: TGTGCCAGCAGCGCGTACGGCACAGATACGCAGTATTTT. This codes for CASSAYGTDTQYF.